These 21 T cell receptor beta chains were sequenced from one sample in a study of shared clonotypes between healthy human individuals. The assay was immunoSEQ multiplex PCR, and TCRdb's table has in-frame clones only and misses some. The sample carries some 2,000,000 clones, 95% recorded once. The sample was naive CD4+ T cells sorted from blood. Subset meaning: CD45RA+ positively selected. Receptors were obtained from a man aged 18 to 35 in good health.

This clone has a handful of counts. This chain links TRBV11-2 with TRBJ2-7; 10 bases align to TRBD1. CDR1 and CDR2 from the germline V gene are SGHAT and FQNNGV. Germline trimming cut 5 bases from V and 5 bases from J; bases unmatched to any gene: 9. This CDR3 contains 15 residues. The chain's CDR3 is CASSPRDRGIHEQYF. In DNA, the CDR3 is TGTGCCAGCAGCCCTCGGGACAGGGGTATCCACGAGCAGTACTTC.

V is TRBV9 and J is TRBJ2-3; 12 nucleotides align to TRBD2. CDR1 SGDLS and CDR2 YYNGEE come from the germline V gene. The CDR3 extends over 17 amino acids. The V segment lost 1 base and the J segment 5 bases; nucleotides outside the gene matches: 8. The CDR3 region is CASSVLASGRAVDTQYF. For the CDR3, the DNA is TGTGCCAGCAGCGTATTGGCTAGCGGGAGGGCCGTAGATACGCAGTATTTT.

The chain couples TRBV6-5 to TRBJ2-7, with TRBD2 identical over 8 bases. CDR1 is MNHEY and CDR2 is SVGAGI in the germline V gene. The CDR3 is made up of 11 amino acids. Trimming removed 5 bases from V and 9 bases from J; junction bases left unmatched: 3. As DNA, the CDR3 is TGTGCCAGCAGTCCGGGACTAGGGCAGTACTTC. This translates into CASSPGLGQYF.

The chain uses TRBV27 and TRBJ2-7; TRBD1 matches at 11 bases. J was trimmed by 5 bases and V by 3 bases; bases with no gene match: 9. The CDR3 has 16 amino acids. Germline loops: CDR1 MNHEY, CDR2 SMNVEV (reference sequence). CDR3: CASSLSLGQGAHEQYF. The CDR3, as DNA: TGTGCCAGCAGTTTGAGTTTAGGACAGGGGGCCCACGAGCAGTACTTC.

The chain joins TRBV13 to TRBJ2-2, with 12 bases that match TRBD1. This CDR3 has 17 residues. Germline trimming cut 4 bases from V and 4 bases from J; bases unmatched to any gene: 7. Per germline, CDR1 PRHDT and CDR2 FYEKMQ (reference sequence). CDR3 nucleotide sequence: TGTGCCAGCAGCTCCCGGGACAGGGGGCTTGGCACCGGGGAGCTGTTTTTT. Translated: CASSSRDRGLGTGELFF.

The chain carries TRBV2 and TRBJ2-1, with D unclear. The CDR3 is 12 amino acids. V lost 0 bases and J lost 8, with 5 bases in between. The germline V gene encodes CDR1 SNHLY and CDR2 FYNNEI. CDR3 protein: CASSEAWYEQFF. DNA for the CDR3: TGTGCCAGCAGTGAAGCCTGGTATGAGCAGTTCTTC. The full variable domain, rest sourced from reference TRBV2 and TRBJ2-1, is EPEVTQTPSHQVTQMGQEVILRCVPISNHLYFYWYRQILGQKVEFLVSFYNNEISEKSEIFDDQFSVERPDGSNFTLKIRSTKLEDSAMYFCASSEAWYEQFFGPGTRLTVL.

This sequence joins TRBV5-4 and TRBJ1-6, with TRBD1 identical over 7 bases. The CDR3 runs 14 residues. J gave up 10 bases and V 4 bases, and 8 bases lay outside the gene matches. CDR1 SGHNT and CDR2 YYREEE come from the germline V gene (reference sequence). The CDR3 sequence is CASSQTGKHSPLHF. The CDR3 DNA follows: TGTGCCAGCAGCCAGACAGGGAAGCACTCACCCCTCCACTTT.

The chain employs TRBV11-3 and TRBJ2-5; D remains ambiguous. Germline lookup yields CDR1 SGHNT and CDR2 YENEEA. The CDR3 covers 15 residues. The V end was cut by 1 base, the J end by 5 bases, with 14 bases between. The CDR3 reads CASSLGNGVSETQYF. As DNA, the CDR3 is TGTGCCAGCAGCTTAGGGAATGGGGTCTCCGAGACCCAGTACTTC.

This clone came up a few times. V is TRBV7-8 and J is TRBJ2-5, with D unresolved. Per germline, CDR1 SGHVS and CDR2 FQNEAQ. V dropped 5 bases and J dropped 2 bases, with 21 bases sitting between them. The CDR3 consists of 17 residues. The CDR3 region has the DNA TGTGCCAGCAGCCACCTTTTGATCGAAGCCACACAAGAGACCCAGTACTTC. Translated: CASSHLLIEATQETQYF.

V and J are TRBV6-5 and TRBJ2-7; TRBD2 agrees at 7 bases. The CDR3 length is 14 residues. V lost 5 bases, J lost 7 bases, and 11 bases stayed unmatched. Germline CDR1 and CDR2: MNHEY and SVGAGI. Written as DNA, the CDR3 is TGTGCCAGCAGTGGAGGACTAGGATGGTCAGAGCAGTACTTC. This gives the protein CASSGGLGWSEQYF.

The chain has TRBV4-1 and TRBJ1-5, with D possibly being TRBD1 (5 bases). V gave up 0 bases and J gave up 7 bases, with 16 bases separating them. CDR1 is MGHRA and CDR2 is YSYEKL in the germline V gene. This CDR3 contains 16 residues. The CDR3 sequence is CASSQDYGIGAQPQHF. The CDR3 region has the DNA TGCGCCAGCAGCCAAGATTATGGGATTGGGGCACAGCCCCAGCATTTT.

The chain employs TRBV15 and TRBJ1-6, with a weak D call TRBD1 (6 bases). The V gene's germline CDR1 is LNHNV and CDR2 YYDKDF (reference sequence). V was trimmed by 1 base and J by 10 bases, leaving 11 bases between them. The CDR3 is made up of 14 amino acids. The CDR3 coding sequence is TGTGCCACCAGCAGAGCGGGGGCCTGGTCACCCCTCCACTTT. Protein sequence: CATSRAGAWSPLHF.

The V call is TRBV5-1, the J call TRBJ2-7; no reliable D call. Germline-derived CDR1 and CDR2 are SGHRS and YFSETQ. V dropped 1 base and J dropped 4 bases, with 6 bases sitting between them. CDR3 length: 12 amino acids. The CDR3 here is CASSLNTYEQYF. CDR3 nucleotides: TGCGCCAGCAGCTTGAATACGTACGAGCAGTACTTC.

This sequence joins TRBV5-6 and TRBJ1-4; 7 nucleotides line up with TRBD1. The V gene end was trimmed by 5 bases and the J gene end by 10 bases; junction bases not matched to a gene: 17. This CDR3 has 16 amino acids. Germline values: CDR1 SGHDT, CDR2 YYEEEE. The CDR3 here is CASSPSHDRVDRKLFF. The CDR3 DNA is TGTGCCAGCAGTCCTTCTCATGACAGGGTAGATCGAAAACTGTTTTTT.

This chain joins TRBV10-3 and TRBJ2-5; TRBD1 matches 8 bases. With V trimmed by 6 bases and J by 3 bases, 6 bases remained unmatched. Germline V gene lookup returns CDR1 ENHRY and CDR2 SYGVKD. This CDR3 contains 14 residues. Written as DNA, the CDR3 is TGTGCCATCAGCTACACGGACAGGGAAGAGACCCAGTACTTC. Its translation is CAISYTDREETQYF.

The chain recombines TRBV9 with TRBJ2-3, with 8 bases identical to TRBD1. V lost 0 bases to trimming and J lost 1 base; unmatched junction nucleotides: 4. Germline CDR1 and CDR2: SGDLS and YYNGEE. The CDR3 runs to 16 residues. The CDR3 DNA reads TGTGCCAGCAGCGTAGCCCCGACAGGGGGCACAGATACGCAGTATTTT. Amino acids: CASSVAPTGGTDTQYF.

The genes are TRBV9 and TRBJ2-3, with TRBD2 identical over 12 bases. V shed 3 bases and J 2 bases; nucleotides not matched to a gene: 1. Germline lookup yields CDR1 SGDLS and CDR2 YYNGEE. CDR3 length: 15 residues. In DNA, the CDR3 is TGTGCCAGCAGCGGGACTAGCGGGACCACAGATACGCAGTATTTT. Its protein is CASSGTSGTTDTQYF.

The chain has TRBV28 and TRBJ1-6; 7 nucleotides match TRBD1. This CDR3 comprises 14 residues. V dropped 8 bases and J dropped 6; count of bases not matched to a gene: 7. Germline CDR1 and CDR2: MDHEN and SYDVKM. CDR3 in DNA: TGTGCCAGCCTACAGGGGTCTAGTAATTCACCCCTCCACTTT. Amino acids: CASLQGSSNSPLHF.

The V and J genes are TRBV5-1 and TRBJ2-1, with D perhaps TRBD1 or TRBD2 (6 bases each). This CDR3 has 16 amino acids. The germline gives CDR1 SGHRS, CDR2 YFSETQ. The V and J ends lost 2 bases and 4 bases respectively, with 16 bases between them. The CDR3 DNA reads as TGCGCCAGCAGCTTACTTGGGCGGGACATATACAATGAGCAGTTCTTC. Translating it yields CASSLLGRDIYNEQFF.

The chain links TRBV6-6 to TRBJ1-4; the match to TRBD1 covers 7 bases. The length of the CDR3 is 15 residues. CDR1 is MNHNY and CDR2 is SVGAGI in the germline V gene (reference sequence). V gave up 2 bases and J gave up 7 bases; unmatched junction bases: 7. The CDR3 DNA is TGTGCCAGCAGTTACCGTTGGGACAGCCTTGAAAAACTGTTTTTT. Protein sequence: CASSYRWDSLEKLFF.

V and J are TRBV5-4 and TRBJ1-4; TRBD1 might be the D (5 bases). Trimming cost V 4 bases and J 4 bases, with 14 bases left between them. The V gene's germline CDR1 is SGHNT and CDR2 YYREEE (reference sequence). The CDR3 extends over 15 amino acids. The DNA for the CDR3 is TGTGCCAGCAGCCGAGCGGGGGGTAATAATGAAAAACTGTTTTTT. Amino acid sequence: CASSRAGGNNEKLFF.